The 11 T cell receptor beta chains reported below all come from one sample, sequenced in a study of graft-versus-host responses after intestinal transplantation. Profiling relied on immunoSEQ multiplex PCR, and the TCRdb table lists in-frame clones only, not all of them. The sample gives about 90,000 clones, around 90% of which show up once; about 0.3% is in the top ten. No antigens are known for them. This material consisted of unstimulated CD4+ T cells sorted from spleen or lymph node cells, taken before intestinal transplant. These TCRs come from a human donor who received an intestinal transplant.

The J gene is TRBJ2-1, the V gene TRBV6-1; D is ambiguous. Trimming left V 1 base short and J 9 bases short, with 10 bases between. CDR1 and CDR2 (germline): MNHNS, SASEGT. The CDR3 length is 13 residues. The CDR3 DNA reads as TGTGCCAGCAGTGAAGAACCCAGGAGTGAGCAGTTCTTC. Translated, it gives CASSEEPRSEQFF.

This chain uses TRBV7-2 with TRBJ1-2; no reliable D call. The CDR3 loop spans 13 amino acids. CDR1 is SGHTA and CDR2 is FQGNSA in the germline V gene. Trimming stripped 4 bases from V and 5 bases from J, with 11 bases between. CDR3 sequence reads: CASSSSSGYGYTF. The CDR3 DNA reads as TGTGCCAGCAGCTCCTCTTCGGGTTATGGCTACACCTTC.

The V gene is TRBV28, the J gene TRBJ2-1; 9 bases agree with TRBD1. The CDR3 spans 14 residues. The germline V gene has CDR1 MDHEN and CDR2 SYDVKM. The J segment lost 6 bases and the V segment lost 6 bases, leaving 6 bases of the junction unmatched. CDR3 residues: CASRRDRVSNEQFF. In DNA form, the CDR3 reads TGTGCCAGCAGACGGGACAGGGTGAGCAATGAGCAGTTCTTC.

This chain links TRBV6-5 with TRBJ1-3, with a tentative D call TRBD1 (6 bases). V lost 6 bases, J lost 0 bases, and 12 bases lay in between. CDR3 length equals 15 residues. CDR1 and CDR2 (germline): MNHEY, SVGAGI. The CDR3 sequence: CASSLDRSSGNTIYF. For the CDR3, the DNA is TGTGCCAGCAGCCTTGACAGGAGCTCTGGAAACACCATATATTTT.

V and J are TRBV30 and TRBJ1-2; TRBD1 might be the D (5 bases). CDR1 GTSNPN and CDR2 SVGIG come from the germline V gene (reference sequence). CDR3 length: 14 amino acids. V shed 1 base and J shed 4 bases, with 13 bases lying between them. The CDR3 DNA follows: TGTGCCTGGAGTGAGATGGGGCGGTTCTATGGCTACACCTTC. Its protein is CAWSEMGRFYGYTF.

V gene TRBV5-1 combines with J gene TRBJ1-1; D is uncertain. Germline V gene sequence: CDR1 SGHRS, CDR2 YFSETQ. V was pared by 0 bases and J by 0 bases, with 6 bases between. The CDR3 consists of 14 residues. The CDR3 loop is CASSLVGMNTEAFF. The CDR3 DNA reads as TGCGCCAGCAGCTTGGTCGGAATGAACACTGAAGCTTTCTTT.

This sequence joins TRBV7-9 and TRBJ2-3; 8 nucleotides agree with TRBD1. The CDR3 is made up of 16 amino acids. Trimming cost V 5 bases and J 6 bases; bases outside gene matches: 13. Germline V gene data show CDR1 as SEHNR and CDR2 as FQNEAQ (reference sequence). This CDR3 is CASSPPSGGSGDTQYF. The CDR3 DNA reads as TGTGCCAGCAGCCCCCCCTCAGGGGGCTCTGGCGATACGCAGTATTTT.

The chain couples TRBV27 to TRBJ1-2; 11 bases line up with TRBD1. Germline V lookup: CDR1 MNHEY, CDR2 SMNVEV (reference sequence). This CDR3 is 14 amino acids long. The junction had 5 bases not matched to a gene; V was cut back by 4 bases and J by 7 bases. CDR3 nucleotides: TGTGCCAGCAGTTCGGGACAGGGGGTAGGTGGCTACACCTTC. This gives the protein CASSSGQGVGGYTF.

This clone was seen a handful of times. This CDR3 reads CASSEGFLANQPQHF. CDR3 in DNA: TGTGCCAGCAGTGAAGGCTTCCTGGCTAATCAGCCCCAGCATTTT. The chain is built from TRBV6-1 and TRBJ1-5, with unresolved D. Between the trimmed V and J ends, which lost 1 base and 4 bases, there was a span of 11 bases. The germline gives CDR1 MNHNS, CDR2 SASEGT. The CDR3 is 15 amino acids.

This rearrangement joins TRBV7-2 to TRBJ2-2; possibly TRBD1 for D (6 bases). This CDR3 is built from 16 residues. V lost 1 base and J 0 bases, leaving 9 bases between the germline ends. Germline CDR1 and CDR2: SGHTA and FQGNSA. CDR3 in amino acids: CASSLVGQSNTGELFF. CDR3 nucleotides: TGTGCCAGCAGCTTAGTAGGACAGTCGAACACCGGGGAGCTGTTTTTT. Full variable domain (remainder filled in from reference TRBV7-2 and TRBJ2-2): GAGVSQSPSNKVTEKGKDVELRCDPISGHTALYWYRQSLGQGLEFLIYFQGNSAPDKSGLPSDRFSAERTGGSVSTLTIQRTQQEDSAVYLCASSLVGQSNTGELFFGEGSRLTVL.

This rearrangement joins TRBV28 to TRBJ2-1; the match to TRBD2 covers 15 bases. This CDR3 has 17 residues. The V and J ends lost 8 bases and 0 bases, in that order; junction bases with no gene match: 5. Germline lookup yields CDR1 MDHEN and CDR2 SYDVKM. CDR3 loop: CASYGTSGRSSYNEQFF. The CDR3 DNA sequence: TGTGCCAGCTATGGGACTAGCGGGAGGAGCTCCTACAATGAGCAGTTCTTC.